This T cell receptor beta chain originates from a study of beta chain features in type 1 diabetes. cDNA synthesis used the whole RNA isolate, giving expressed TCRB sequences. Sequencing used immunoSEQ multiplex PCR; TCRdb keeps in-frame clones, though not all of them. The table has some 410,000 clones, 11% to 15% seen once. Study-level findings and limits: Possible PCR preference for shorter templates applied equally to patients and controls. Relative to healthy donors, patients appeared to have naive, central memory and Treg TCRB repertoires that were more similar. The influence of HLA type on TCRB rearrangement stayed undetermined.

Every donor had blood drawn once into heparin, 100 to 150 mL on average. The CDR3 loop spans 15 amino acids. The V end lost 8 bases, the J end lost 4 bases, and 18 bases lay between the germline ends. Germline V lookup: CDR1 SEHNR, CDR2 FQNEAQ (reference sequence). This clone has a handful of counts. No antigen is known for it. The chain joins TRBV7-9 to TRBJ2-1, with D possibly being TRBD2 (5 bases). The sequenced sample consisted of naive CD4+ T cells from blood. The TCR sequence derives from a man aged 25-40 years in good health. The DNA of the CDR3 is TGTGCCAGCCCGAACGACGGGCGGGTTTACAATGAGCAGTTCTTC. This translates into CASPNDGRVYNEQFF. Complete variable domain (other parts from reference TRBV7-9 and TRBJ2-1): DTGVSQNPRHKITKRGQNVTFRCDPISEHNRLYWYRQTLGQGPEFLTYFQNEAQLEKSRLLSDRFSAERPKGSFSTLEIQRTEQGDSAMYLCASPNDGRVYNEQFFGPGTRLTVL.